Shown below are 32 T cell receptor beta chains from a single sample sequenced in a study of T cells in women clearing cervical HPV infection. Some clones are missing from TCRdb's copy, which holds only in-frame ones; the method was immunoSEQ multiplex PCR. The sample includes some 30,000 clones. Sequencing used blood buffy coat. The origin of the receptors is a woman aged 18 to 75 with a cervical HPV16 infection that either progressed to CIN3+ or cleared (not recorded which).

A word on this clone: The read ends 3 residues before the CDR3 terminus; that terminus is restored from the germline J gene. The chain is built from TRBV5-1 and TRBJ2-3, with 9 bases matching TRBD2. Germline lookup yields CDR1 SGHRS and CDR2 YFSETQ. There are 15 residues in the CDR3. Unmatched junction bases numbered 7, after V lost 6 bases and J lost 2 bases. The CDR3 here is CASNSGGTITDTQYF. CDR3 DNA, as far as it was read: TGCGCCAGCAATAGCGGGGGAACCATCACAGATACG.

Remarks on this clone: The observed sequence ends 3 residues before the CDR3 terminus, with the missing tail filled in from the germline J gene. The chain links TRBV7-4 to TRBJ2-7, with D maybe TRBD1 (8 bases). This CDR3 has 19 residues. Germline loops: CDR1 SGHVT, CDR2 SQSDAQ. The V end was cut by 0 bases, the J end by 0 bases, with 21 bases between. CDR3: CASSLAWKAHRGGSYEQYF. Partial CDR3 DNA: TGTGCCAGCAGCTTAGCGTGGAAAGCCCACAGGGGGGGCTCCTACGAG. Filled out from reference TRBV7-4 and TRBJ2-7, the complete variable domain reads GAGVSQSPRYKVAKRGRDVALRCDSISGHVTLYWYRQTLGQGSEVLTYSQSDAQRDKSGRPSGRFSAERPERSVSTLKIQRTEQGDSAVYLCASSLAWKAHRGGSYEQYFGPGTRLTVT.

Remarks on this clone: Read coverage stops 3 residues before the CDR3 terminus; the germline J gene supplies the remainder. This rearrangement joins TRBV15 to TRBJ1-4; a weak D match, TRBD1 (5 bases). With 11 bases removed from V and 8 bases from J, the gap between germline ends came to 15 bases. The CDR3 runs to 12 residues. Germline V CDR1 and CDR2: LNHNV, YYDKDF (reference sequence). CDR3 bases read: TGTGCCGCAAGTTCAGGGAGGGAAAAA. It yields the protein CAASSGREK. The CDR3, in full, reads CAASSGREKLFF. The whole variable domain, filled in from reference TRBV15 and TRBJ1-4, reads DAMVIQNPRYQVTQFGKPVTLSCSQTLNHNVMYWYQQKSSQAPKLLFHYYDKDFNNEADTPDNFQSRRPNTSFCFLDIRSPGLGDTAMYLCAASSGREKLFFGSGTQLSVL.

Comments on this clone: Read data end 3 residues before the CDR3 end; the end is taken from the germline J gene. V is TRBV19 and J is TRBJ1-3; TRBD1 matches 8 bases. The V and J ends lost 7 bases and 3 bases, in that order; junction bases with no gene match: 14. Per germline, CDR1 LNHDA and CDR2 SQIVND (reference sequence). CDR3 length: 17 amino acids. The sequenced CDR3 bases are TGTGCCAGTACCCAAAGACCCAGGGGGCTCGTTGGAAACACC. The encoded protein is CASTQRPRGLVGNT. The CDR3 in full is CASTQRPRGLVGNTIYF.

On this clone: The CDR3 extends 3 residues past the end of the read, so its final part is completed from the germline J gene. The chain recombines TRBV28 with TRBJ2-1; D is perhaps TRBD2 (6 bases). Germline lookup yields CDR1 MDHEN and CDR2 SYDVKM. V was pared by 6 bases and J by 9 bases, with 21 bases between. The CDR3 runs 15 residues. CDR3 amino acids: CASSLRDPAGIEQFF. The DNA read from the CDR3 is TGTGCCAGCAGCCTACGGGATCCAGCGGGCATTGAG.

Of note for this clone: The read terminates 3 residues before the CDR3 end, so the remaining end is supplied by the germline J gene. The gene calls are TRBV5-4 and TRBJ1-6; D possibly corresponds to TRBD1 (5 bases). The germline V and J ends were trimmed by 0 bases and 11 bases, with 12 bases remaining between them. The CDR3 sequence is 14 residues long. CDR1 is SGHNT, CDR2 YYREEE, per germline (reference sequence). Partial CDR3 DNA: TGTGCCAGCAGCTTGGAAGACAGAATAGCACCC. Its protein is CASSLEDRIAP. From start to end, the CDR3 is CASSLEDRIAPLHF. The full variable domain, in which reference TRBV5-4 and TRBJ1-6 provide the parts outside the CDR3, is ETGVTQSPTHLIKTRGQQVTLRCSSQSGHNTVSWYQQALGQGPQFIFQYYREEENGRGNFPPRFSGLQFPNYSSELNVNALELDDSALYLCASSLEDRIAPLHFGNGTRLTVT.

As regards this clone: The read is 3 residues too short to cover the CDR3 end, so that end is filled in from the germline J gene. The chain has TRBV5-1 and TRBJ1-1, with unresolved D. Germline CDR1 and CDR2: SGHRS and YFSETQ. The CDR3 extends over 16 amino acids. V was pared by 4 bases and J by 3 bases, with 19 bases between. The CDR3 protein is CASSRTLNLGDTEAFF. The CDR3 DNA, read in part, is TGCGCCAGCAGCCGCACTCTGAACCTGGGCGACACTGAA.

The CDR3 bases that were read are TGTGCCAGCAGCTCCGACCTGACAGCCCAAGAGACC. Its protein is CASSSDLTAQET. The complete CDR3 reads CASSSDLTAQETQYF. This chain joins TRBV5-5 and TRBJ2-5; weak D call: TRBD1 (5 bases). The sequenced fragment ends 3 residues before the CDR3 boundary, so the rest is inferred from the germline J gene. Germline V gives CDR1 SGHKS, CDR2 YYEKEE (reference sequence). The CDR3 runs to 15 residues. Trimming left V 3 bases short and J 1 base short, with 13 bases between.

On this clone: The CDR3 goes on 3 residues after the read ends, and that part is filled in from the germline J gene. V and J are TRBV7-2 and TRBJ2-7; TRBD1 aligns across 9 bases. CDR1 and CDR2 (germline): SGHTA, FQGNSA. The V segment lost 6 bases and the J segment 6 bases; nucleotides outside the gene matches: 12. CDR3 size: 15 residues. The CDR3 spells CASRLTTGQGSEQYF. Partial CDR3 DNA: TGTGCCAGCAGGCTTACGACGGGACAGGGCTCCGAG.

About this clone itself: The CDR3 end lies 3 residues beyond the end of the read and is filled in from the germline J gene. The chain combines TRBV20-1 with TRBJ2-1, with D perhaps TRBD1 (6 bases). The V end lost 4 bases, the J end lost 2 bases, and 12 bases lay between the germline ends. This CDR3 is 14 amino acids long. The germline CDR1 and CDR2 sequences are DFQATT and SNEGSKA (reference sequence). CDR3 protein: CSATLGGAYNEQFF. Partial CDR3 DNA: TGCAGTGCTACCCTAGGGGGAGCCTACAATGAG.

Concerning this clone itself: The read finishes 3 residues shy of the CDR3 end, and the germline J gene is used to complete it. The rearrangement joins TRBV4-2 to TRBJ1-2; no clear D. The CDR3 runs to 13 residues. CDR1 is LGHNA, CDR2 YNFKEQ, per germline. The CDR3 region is CASSQASVGGYTF. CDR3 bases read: TGTGCCAGCAGCCAAGCTTCCGTCGGGGGC.

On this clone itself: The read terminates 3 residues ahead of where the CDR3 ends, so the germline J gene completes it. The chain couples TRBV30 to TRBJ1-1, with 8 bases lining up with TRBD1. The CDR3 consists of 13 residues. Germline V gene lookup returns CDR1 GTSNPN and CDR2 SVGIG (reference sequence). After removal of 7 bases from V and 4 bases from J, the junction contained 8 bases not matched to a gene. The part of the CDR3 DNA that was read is TGTGCCTCATCAGGGGGCTCGATCACTGAA. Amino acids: CASSGGSITE. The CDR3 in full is CASSGGSITEAFF.

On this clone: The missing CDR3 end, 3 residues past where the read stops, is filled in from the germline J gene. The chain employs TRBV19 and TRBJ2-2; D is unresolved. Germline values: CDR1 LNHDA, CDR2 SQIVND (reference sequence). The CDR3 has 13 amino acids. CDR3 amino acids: CASSPSTNEKLFF. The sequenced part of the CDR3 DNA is TGTGCCAGTAGTCCTTCAACTAATGAAAAG.

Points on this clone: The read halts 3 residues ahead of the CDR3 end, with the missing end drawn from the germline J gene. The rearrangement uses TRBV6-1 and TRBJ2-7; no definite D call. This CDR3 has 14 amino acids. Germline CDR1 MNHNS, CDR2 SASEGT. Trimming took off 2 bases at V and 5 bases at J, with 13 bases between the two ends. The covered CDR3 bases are TGTGCCAGCAGTGAACGGGTGACCTTGGACGAG. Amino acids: CASSERVTLDE. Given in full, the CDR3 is CASSERVTLDEQYF.

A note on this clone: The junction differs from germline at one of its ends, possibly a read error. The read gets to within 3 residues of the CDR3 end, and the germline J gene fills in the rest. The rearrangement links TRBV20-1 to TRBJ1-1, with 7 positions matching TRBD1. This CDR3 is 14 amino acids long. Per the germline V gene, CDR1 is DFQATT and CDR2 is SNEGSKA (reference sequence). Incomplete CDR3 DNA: TGCAATGCTAGACTGAACAGGGGAAGGACTGAA. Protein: CNARLNRGRTE. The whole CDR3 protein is CNARLNRGRTEAFF.

The part of the CDR3 DNA that was read is TGCGCCAGCAGCTTGGGGGTACAGGGCTTACAAGAGACC. This translates into CASSLGVQGLQET. The complete CDR3 sequence is CASSLGVQGLQETQYF. V and J are TRBV5-1 and TRBJ2-5; D is possibly TRBD1 (6 bases). The CDR3 end falls 3 residues outside the read, so it is completed with the germline J gene. Trimming stripped 0 bases from V and 2 bases from J, with 14 bases between. CDR3 length: 16 residues. Germline V gene data show CDR1 as SGHRS and CDR2 as YFSETQ.

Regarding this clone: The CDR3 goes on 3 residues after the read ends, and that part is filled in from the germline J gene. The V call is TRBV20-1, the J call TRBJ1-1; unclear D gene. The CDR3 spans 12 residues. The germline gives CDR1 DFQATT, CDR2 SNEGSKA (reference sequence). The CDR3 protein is CSASPSHSGAFF. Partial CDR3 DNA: TGCAGTGCTTCCCCCAGCCACAGCGGA.

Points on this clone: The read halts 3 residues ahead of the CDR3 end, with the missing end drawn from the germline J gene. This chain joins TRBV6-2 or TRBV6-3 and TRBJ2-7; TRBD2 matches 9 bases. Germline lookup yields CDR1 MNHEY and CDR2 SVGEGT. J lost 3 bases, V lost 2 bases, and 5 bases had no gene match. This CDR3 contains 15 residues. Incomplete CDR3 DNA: TGTGCCAGCAGTTACCTAGCGGGACCCGTCTACGAG. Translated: CASSYLAGPVYE. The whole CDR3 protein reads CASSYLAGPVYEQYF.

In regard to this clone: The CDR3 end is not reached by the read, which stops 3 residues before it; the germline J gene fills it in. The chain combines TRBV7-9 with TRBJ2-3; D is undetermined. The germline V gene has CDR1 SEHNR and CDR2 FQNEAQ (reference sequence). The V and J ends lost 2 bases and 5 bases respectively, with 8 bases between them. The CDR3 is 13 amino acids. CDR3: CASSLRVLDTQYF. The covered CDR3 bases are TGTGCCAGCAGCTTAAGGGTCCTAGATACG.

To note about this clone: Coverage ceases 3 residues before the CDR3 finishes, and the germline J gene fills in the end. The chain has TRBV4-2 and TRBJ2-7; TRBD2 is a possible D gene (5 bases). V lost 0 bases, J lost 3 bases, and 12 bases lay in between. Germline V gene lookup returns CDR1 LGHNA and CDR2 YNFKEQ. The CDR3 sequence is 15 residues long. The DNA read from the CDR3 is TGTGCCAGCAGCCAAGACTGGAACGGACTCTACGAG. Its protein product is CASSQDWNGLYE. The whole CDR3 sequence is CASSQDWNGLYEQYF.

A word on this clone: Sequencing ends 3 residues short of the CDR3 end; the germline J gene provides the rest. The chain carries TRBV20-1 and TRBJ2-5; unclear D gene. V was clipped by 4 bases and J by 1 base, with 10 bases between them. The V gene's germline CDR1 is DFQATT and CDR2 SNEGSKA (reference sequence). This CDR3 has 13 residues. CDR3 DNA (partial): TGCAGTGCTACAGGCCAGATCCAAGAGACC. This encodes CSATGQIQET. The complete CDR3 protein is CSATGQIQETQYF.

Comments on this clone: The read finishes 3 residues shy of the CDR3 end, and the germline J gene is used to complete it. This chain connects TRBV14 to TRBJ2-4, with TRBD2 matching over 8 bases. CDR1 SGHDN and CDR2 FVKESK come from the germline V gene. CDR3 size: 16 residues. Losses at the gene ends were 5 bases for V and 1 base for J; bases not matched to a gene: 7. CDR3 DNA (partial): TGTGCCAGCAGCAAGGGACTAGGAAAGGCCAAAAACATT. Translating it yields CASSKGLGKAKNI. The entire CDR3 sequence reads CASSKGLGKAKNIQYF.

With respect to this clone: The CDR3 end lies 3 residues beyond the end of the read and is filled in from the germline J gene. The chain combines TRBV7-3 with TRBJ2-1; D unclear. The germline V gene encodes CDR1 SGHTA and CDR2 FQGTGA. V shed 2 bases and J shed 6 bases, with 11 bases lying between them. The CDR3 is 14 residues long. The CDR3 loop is CASSLGLVGNEQFF. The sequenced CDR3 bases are TGTGCCAGCAGCTTAGGTCTAGTAGGCAATGAG.

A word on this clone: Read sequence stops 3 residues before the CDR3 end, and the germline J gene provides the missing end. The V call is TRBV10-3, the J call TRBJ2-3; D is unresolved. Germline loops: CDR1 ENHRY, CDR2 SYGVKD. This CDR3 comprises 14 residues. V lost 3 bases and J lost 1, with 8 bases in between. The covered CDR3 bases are TGTGCCATCAGTGACCAGGATCGCACAGATACG. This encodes CAISDQDRTDT. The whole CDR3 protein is CAISDQDRTDTQYF.

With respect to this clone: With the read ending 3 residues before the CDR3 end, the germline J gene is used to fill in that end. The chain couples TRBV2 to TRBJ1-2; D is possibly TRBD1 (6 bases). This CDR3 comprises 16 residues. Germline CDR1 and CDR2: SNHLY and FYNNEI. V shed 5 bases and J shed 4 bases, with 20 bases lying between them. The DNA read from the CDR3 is TGTGCCAGCAGTCGAGGGGGTAGTAAGGGTGCCTATGGC. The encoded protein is CASSRGGSKGAYG. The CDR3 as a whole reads CASSRGGSKGAYGYTF. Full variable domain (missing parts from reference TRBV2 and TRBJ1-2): EPEVTQTPSHQVTQMGQEVILRCVPISNHLYFYWYRQILGQKVEFLVSFYNNEISEKSEIFDDQFSVERPDGSNFTLKIRSTKLEDSAMYFCASSRGGSKGAYGYTFGSGTRLTVV.

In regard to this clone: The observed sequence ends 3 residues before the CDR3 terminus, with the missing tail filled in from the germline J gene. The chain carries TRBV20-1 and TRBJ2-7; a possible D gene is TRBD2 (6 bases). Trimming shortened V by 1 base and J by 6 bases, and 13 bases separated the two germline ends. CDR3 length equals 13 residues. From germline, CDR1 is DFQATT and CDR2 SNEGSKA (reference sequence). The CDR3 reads CSARGRGMPEQYF. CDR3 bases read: TGCAGTGCTAGAGGGAGGGGCATGCCCGAG.

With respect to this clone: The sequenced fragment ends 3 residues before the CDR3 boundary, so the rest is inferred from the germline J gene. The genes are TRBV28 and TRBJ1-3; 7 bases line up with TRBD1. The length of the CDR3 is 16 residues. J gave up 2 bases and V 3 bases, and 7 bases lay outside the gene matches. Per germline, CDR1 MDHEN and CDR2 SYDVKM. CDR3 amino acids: CASSFDRAGAGNTIYF. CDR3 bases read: TGTGCCAGCAGTTTTGACAGGGCTGGAGCTGGAAACACC.

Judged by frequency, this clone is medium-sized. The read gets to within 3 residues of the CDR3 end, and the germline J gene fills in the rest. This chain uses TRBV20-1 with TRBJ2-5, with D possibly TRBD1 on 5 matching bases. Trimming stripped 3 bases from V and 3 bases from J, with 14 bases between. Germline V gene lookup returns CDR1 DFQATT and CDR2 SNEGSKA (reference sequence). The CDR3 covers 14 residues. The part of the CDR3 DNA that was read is TGCAGTGCTAGCTCCGGCCAGGGTGAAGAGACC. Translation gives CSASSGQGEET. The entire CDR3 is CSASSGQGEETQYF.

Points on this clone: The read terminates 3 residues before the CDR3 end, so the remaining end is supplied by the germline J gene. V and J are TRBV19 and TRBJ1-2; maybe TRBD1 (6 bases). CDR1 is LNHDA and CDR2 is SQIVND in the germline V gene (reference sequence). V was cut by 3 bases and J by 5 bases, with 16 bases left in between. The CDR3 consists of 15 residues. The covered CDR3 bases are TGTGCCAGTAGTATGTCACAGGGTAGTAGGTATGGC. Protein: CASSMSQGSRYG. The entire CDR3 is CASSMSQGSRYGYTF.

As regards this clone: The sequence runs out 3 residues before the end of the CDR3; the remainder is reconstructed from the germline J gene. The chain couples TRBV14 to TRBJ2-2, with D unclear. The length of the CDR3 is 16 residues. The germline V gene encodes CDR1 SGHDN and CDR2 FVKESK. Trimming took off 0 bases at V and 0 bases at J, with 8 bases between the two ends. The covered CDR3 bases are TGTGCCAGCAGCCAAGACCCTGACTCGAACACCGGGGAG. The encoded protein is CASSQDPDSNTGE. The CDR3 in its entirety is CASSQDPDSNTGELFF.

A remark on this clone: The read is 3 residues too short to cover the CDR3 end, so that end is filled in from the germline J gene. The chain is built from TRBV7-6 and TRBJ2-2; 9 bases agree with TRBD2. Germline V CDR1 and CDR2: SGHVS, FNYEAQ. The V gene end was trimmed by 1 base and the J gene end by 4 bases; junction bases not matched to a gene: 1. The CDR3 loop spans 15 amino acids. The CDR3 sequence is CASSLEAGGTGELFF. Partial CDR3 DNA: TGTGCCAGCAGCTTAGAAGCGGGAGGCACCGGGGAG.

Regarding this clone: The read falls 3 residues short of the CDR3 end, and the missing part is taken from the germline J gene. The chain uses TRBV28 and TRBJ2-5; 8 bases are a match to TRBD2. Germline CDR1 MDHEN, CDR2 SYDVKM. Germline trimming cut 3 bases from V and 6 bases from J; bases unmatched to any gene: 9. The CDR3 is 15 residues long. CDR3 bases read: TGTGCCAGCAGTTTTCGACTAGCGCTTATGAAGACC. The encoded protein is CASSFRLALMKT. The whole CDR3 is CASSFRLALMKTQYF.